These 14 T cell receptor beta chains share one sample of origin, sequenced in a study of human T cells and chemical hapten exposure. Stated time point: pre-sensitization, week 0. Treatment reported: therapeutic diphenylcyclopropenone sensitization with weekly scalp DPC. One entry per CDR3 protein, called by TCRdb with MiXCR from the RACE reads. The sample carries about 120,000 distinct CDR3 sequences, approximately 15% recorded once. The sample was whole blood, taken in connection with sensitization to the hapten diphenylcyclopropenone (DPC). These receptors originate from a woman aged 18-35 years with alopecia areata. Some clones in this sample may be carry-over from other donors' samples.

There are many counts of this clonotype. CDR3 sequence reads: CSASTGAARSTDTQYF. The CDR3 coding sequence is TGCAGTGCTAGTACAGGGGCAGCAAGGAGCACAGATACGCAGTATTTT. This chain links TRBV20-1 with TRBJ2-3; 7 nucleotides agree with TRBD1. Losses at the gene ends were 3 bases for V and 0 bases for J; bases not matched to a gene: 9. This CDR3 is built from 16 residues. Germline V lookup: CDR1 DFQATT, CDR2 SNEGSKA (reference sequence).

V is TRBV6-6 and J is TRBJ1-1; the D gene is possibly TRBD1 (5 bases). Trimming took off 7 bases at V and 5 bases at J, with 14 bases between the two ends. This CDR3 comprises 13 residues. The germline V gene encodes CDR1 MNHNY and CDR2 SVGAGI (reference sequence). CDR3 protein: CASILWGVTEAFF. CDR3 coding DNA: TGTGCCAGCATCCTGTGGGGCGTGACTGAAGCTTTCTTT.

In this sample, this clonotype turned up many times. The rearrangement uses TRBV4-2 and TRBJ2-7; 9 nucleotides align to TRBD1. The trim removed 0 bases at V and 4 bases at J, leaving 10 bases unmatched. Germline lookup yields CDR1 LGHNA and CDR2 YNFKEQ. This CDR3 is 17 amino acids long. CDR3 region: CASSQEFHGTGTYEQYF. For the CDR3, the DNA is TGTGCCAGCAGCCAAGAATTCCACGGGACAGGGACGTACGAGCAGTACTTC.

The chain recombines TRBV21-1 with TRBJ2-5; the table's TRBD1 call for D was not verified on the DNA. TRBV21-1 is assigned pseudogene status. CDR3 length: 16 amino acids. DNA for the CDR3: TGTGCCAGCAGCAAAGTTGACAGGGGGCAGCAGGAGACCCAGTACTTC. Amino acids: CASSKVDRGQQETQYF.

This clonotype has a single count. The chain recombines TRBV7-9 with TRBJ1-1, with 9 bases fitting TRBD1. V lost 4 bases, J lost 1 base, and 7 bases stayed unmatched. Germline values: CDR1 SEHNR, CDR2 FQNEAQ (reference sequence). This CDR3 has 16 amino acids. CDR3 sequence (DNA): TGTGCCAGCAGCTCGGGACAGGGACGGGAGAACACTGAAGCTTTCTTT. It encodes CASSSGQGRENTEAFF.

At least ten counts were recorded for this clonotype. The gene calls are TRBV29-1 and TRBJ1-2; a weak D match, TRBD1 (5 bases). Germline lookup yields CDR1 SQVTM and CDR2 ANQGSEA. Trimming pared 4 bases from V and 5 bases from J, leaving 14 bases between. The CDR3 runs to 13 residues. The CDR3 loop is CSVAWPGRYGYTF. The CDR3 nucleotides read TGCAGCGTTGCTTGGCCAGGGCGGTATGGCTACACCTTC.

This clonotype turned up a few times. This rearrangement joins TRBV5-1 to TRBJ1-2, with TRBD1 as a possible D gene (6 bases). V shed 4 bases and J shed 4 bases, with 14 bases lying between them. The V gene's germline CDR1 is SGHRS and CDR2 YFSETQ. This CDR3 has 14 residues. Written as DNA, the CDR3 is TGCGCCAGCAGCCAGGCAGGGGCCTCCTATGGCTACACCTTC. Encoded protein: CASSQAGASYGYTF. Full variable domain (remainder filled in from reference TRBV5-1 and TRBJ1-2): KAGVTQTPRYLIKTRGQQVTLSCSPISGHRSVSWYQQTPGQGLQFLFEYFSETQRNKGNFPGRFSGRQFSNSRSEMNVSTLELGDSALYLCASSQAGASYGYTFGSGTRLTVV.

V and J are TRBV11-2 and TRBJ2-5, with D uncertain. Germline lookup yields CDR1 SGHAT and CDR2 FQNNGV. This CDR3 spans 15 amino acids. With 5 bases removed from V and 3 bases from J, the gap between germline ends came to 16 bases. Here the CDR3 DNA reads TGTGCCAGCAGCAGCTTCGACATTCCGGAAGAGACCCAGTACTTC. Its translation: CASSSFDIPEETQYF.

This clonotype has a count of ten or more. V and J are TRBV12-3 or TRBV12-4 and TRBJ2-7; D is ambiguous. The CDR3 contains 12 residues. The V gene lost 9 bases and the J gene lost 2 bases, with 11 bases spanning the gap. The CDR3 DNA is TGTGCCAGGCCCCCGGCCCCCTACGAGCAGTACTTC. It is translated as CARPPAPYEQYF.

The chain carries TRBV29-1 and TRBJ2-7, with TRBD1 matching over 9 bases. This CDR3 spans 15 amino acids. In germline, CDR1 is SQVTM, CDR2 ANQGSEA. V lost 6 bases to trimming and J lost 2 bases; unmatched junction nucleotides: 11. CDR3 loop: CSVDRTGVPPYEQYF. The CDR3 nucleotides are TGCAGCGTAGACCGGACAGGGGTACCCCCCTACGAGCAGTACTTC.

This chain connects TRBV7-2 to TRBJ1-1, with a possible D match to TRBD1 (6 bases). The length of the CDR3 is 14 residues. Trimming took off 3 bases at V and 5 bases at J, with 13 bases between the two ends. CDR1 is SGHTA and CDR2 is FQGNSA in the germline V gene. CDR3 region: CASSFPRGGTEAFF. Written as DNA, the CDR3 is TGTGCCAGCAGCTTTCCCAGGGGCGGAACTGAAGCTTTCTTT.

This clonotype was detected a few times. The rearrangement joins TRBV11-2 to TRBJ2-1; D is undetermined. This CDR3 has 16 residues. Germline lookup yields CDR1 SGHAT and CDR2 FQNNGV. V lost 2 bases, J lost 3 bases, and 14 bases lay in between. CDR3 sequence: CASSLIAGAFYNEQFF. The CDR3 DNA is TGTGCCAGCAGCTTAATTGCAGGAGCCTTCTACAATGAGCAGTTCTTC. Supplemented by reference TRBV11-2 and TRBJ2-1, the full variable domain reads EAGVAQSPRYKIIEKRQSVAFWCNPISGHATLYWYQQILGQGPKLLIQFQNNGVVDDSQLPKDRFSAERLKGVDSTLKIQPAKLEDSAVYLCASSLIAGAFYNEQFFGPGTRLTVL.

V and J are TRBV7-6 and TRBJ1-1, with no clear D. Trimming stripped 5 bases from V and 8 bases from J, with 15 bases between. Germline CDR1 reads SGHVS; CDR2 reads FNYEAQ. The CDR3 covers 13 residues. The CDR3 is CASSLRVGEEAFF. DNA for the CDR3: TGTGCCAGCAGCCTTAGGGTAGGTGAAGAAGCTTTCTTT. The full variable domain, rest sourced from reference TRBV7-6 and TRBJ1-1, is GAGVSQSPRYKVTKRGQDVALRCDPISGHVSLYWYRQALGQGPEFLTYFNYEAQQDKSGLPNDRFSAERPEGSISTLTIQRTEQRDSAMYRCASSLRVGEEAFFGQGTRLTVV.

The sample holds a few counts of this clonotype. CDR3 sequence: CASSLELGGTEAFF. The CDR3 region has the DNA TGTGCCAGCAGTTTAGAATTGGGGGGGACTGAAGCTTTCTTT. The chain has TRBV28 and TRBJ1-1; possibly TRBD1 for D (5 bases). This CDR3 has 14 residues. Germline CDR1 MDHEN, CDR2 SYDVKM. The V end lost 2 bases, the J end lost 5 bases, and 12 bases lay between the germline ends.